This T cell receptor beta chain was sequenced for a study of blood T cell repertoires in COVID-19. With 5 bases clipped from V and 1 base from J, the junction kept 1 base outside the gene matches. The CDR3 length is 13 residues. Looked up from germline, CDR1 is SQVTM and CDR2 is ANQGSEA. TCRdb's copy holds only in-frame clones and misses some; the assay was immunoSEQ multiplex PCR. The sample has about 400,000 clones, approximately 91% seen once; the top ten hold roughly 2%. V and J are TRBV29-1 and TRBJ1-2, with TRBD1 matching 10 bases. This clonotype was sampled from a woman between 40 and 50 years old with acute COVID-19. The sequenced material came from PBMCs or T cells enriched from blood (not recorded which). CDR3 DNA sequence: TGCAGCGTTTGGGACAGGGGTAACTATGGCTACACCTTC. It is translated as CSVWDRGNYGYTF.